What follows are 22 T cell receptor beta chains derived from one specimen sequenced in a study of blood T cells in healthy people across ages. A sample-barcoded 5' primer and a J-beta primer mix were used in a second PCR of roughly 7 to 12 cycles. TCRdb re-called the 5' RACE reads through MiXCR, storing one row per CDR3 protein. The sample records 800,000 to 950,000 distinct CDR3 sequences, roughly 48% being singletons. The specimen sequenced was blood. The receptors originated from a man younger than 45 in good health.

This clonotype was seen a handful of times. The chain links TRBV27 to TRBJ2-1, with 9 bases that match TRBD2. The CDR3 spans 19 residues. Germline V gene lookup returns CDR1 MNHEY and CDR2 SMNVEV (reference sequence). The ends lost 5 bases at V and 4 bases at J; junction bases unmatched: 18. The CDR3 spells CASSLLPPSGGPPYNEQFF. In DNA form, the CDR3 reads TGTGCCAGCAGTCTCCTACCCCCCAGCGGGGGGCCTCCTTACAATGAGCAGTTCTTC.

This clonotype turned up a few times. This chain joins TRBV2 and TRBJ2-7; no clear D. CDR3 length: 11 residues. Trimming shortened V by 10 bases and J by 4 bases, and 11 bases separated the two germline ends. CDR1 is SNHLY and CDR2 is FYNNEI in the germline V gene. CDR3 in DNA: TGTGCCATTCTGGACGGGTACGAGCAGTACTTC. Its translation is CAILDGYEQYF.

CDR3 in amino acids: CASSYEGRGTEAFF. The CDR3 nucleotides read TGTGCCAGCAGTTACGAGGGCAGGGGAACTGAAGCTTTCTTT. J is TRBJ1-1 and V is TRBV6-2 or TRBV6-3; TRBD1 is a possible D gene (6 bases). Germline V lookup: CDR1 MNHEY, CDR2 SVGEGT. Trimming left V 2 bases short and J 5 bases short, with 12 bases between. This CDR3 comprises 14 residues.

The rearrangement links TRBV7-9 to TRBJ2-1; TRBD2 agrees at 9 bases. The CDR3 loop spans 15 amino acids. CDR1 is SEHNR and CDR2 is FQNEAQ in the germline V gene (reference sequence). Losses at the gene ends were 2 bases for V and 5 bases for J; bases not matched to a gene: 4. The CDR3 DNA follows: TGTGCCAGCAGCTTAAGGCGCGGGGGGGACAATGAGCAGTTCTTC. This translates into CASSLRRGGDNEQFF.

This clonotype was recorded at least ten times. V and J are TRBV29-1 and TRBJ1-1; no firm D call. The CDR3 loop spans 13 amino acids. Germline values: CDR1 SQVTM, CDR2 ANQGSEA. Trimming took off 3 bases at V and 1 base at J, with 9 bases between the two ends. The CDR3 protein is CSVEWSENTEAFF. The CDR3 bases are TGCAGCGTTGAGTGGTCAGAGAACACTGAAGCTTTCTTT.

CDR3 region: CSARPAGKQETQYF. CDR3 coding DNA: TGCAGTGCTAGACCAGCGGGGAAACAAGAGACCCAGTACTTC. The rearrangement joins TRBV20-1 to TRBJ2-7, with 7 bases identical to TRBD2. The last part of the DNA fits TRBJ2-5 better; the J call may be wrong. The CDR3 runs to 14 residues. Germline V gives CDR1 DFQATT, CDR2 SNEGSKA (reference sequence).

As for this clonotype: A much larger clone differs from this one at a single base, so this may be a read error. The chain carries TRBV29-1 and TRBJ2-3; 10 bases map to TRBD2. The ends lost 4 bases at V and 2 bases at J; junction bases unmatched: 3. The CDR3 runs to 14 residues. Germline V CDR1 and CDR2: SQVTM, ANQGSEA. The CDR3 spells CSVAGTSVTDTQYF. Written as DNA, the CDR3 is TGCAGCGTTGCCGGGACTAGCGTCACAGATACGCAGTATTTT.

This chain links TRBV6-2 or TRBV6-3 with TRBJ2-3; TRBD2 matches at 10 bases. The V segment lost 2 bases and the J segment 3 bases; nucleotides outside the gene matches: 5. Germline assignment: CDR1 MNHEY and CDR2 SVGEGT. The CDR3 covers 16 residues. The CDR3: CASSYGLAGETDTQYF. The CDR3 DNA is TGTGCCAGCAGTTACGGGCTAGCGGGGGAGACAGATACGCAGTATTTT.

The chain has TRBV12-3 or TRBV12-4 and TRBJ2-3; D is uncertain. The CDR3 runs to 13 residues. Trimming shortened V by 5 bases and J by 4 bases, and 10 bases separated the two germline ends. The chain's CDR3 is CASSIHSPDTQYF. The CDR3 coding sequence is TGTGCCAGCAGTATACACTCCCCAGATACGCAGTATTTT.

This clonotype was detected only a few times. The CDR3 nucleotides read TGCGCCAGCAGCGTAGGACAGGTTTACACTGAAGCTTTCTTT. Its protein product is CASSVGQVYTEAFF. The rearrangement joins TRBV5-1 to TRBJ1-1; TRBD1 aligns across 7 bases. The CDR3 length is 14 residues. The ends lost 4 bases at V and 3 bases at J; junction bases unmatched: 6. Per the germline V gene, CDR1 is SGHRS and CDR2 is YFSETQ.

This clonotype was seen once. The chain recombines TRBV7-2 with TRBJ1-5; possibly TRBD1 for D (6 bases). CDR1 and CDR2 (germline): SGHTA, FQGNSA. This CDR3 is 15 amino acids long. With 2 bases removed from V and 2 bases from J, the gap between germline ends came to 10 bases. CDR3 residues: CASSLNRVGNQPQHF. For the CDR3, the DNA is TGTGCCAGCAGCTTAAACAGGGTGGGCAATCAGCCCCAGCATTTT.

The chain combines TRBV25-1 with TRBJ2-5, with a tentative D call TRBD1 (8 bases). The DNA end favors TRBJ2-7, so the J call may be wrong. Germline assignment: CDR1 MGHDK and CDR2 SYGVNS. The CDR3 runs to 14 residues. CDR3 amino acids: CASRHTGGGNEQYF. The CDR3, as DNA: TGTGCCAGCAGGCACACAGGGGGAGGGAACGAGCAGTACTTC.

The V call is TRBV29-1, the J call TRBJ2-7; 7 bases match TRBD2. Germline V gene sequence: CDR1 SQVTM, CDR2 ANQGSEA. V lost 6 bases and J lost 7; bases outside the gene matches: 15. The CDR3 loop spans 14 amino acids. This CDR3 is CSVLKATPSGEQYF. The CDR3 DNA reads as TGCAGCGTGTTAAAGGCCACTCCTAGCGGTGAGCAGTACTTC.

The chain is built from TRBV12-3 or TRBV12-4 and TRBJ2-2; D remains ambiguous. V lost 3 bases to trimming and J lost 5 bases, with 13 bases between them. The CDR3 totals 15 residues. In DNA form, the CDR3 reads TGTGCCAGCAGTTTCACCCCCTCTAGAACCGGGGAGCTGTTTTTT. Translation: CASSFTPSRTGELFF.

The chain links TRBV12-3 or TRBV12-4 to TRBJ2-7; D possibly corresponds to TRBD2 (6 bases). V was shortened by 6 bases and J by 2 bases, with 11 bases between the two germline ends. The CDR3 consists of 13 residues. Here the CDR3 reads CASSGTSAYEQYF. The CDR3, as DNA: TGTGCCAGCAGCGGGACTTCGGCCTACGAGCAGTACTTC.

The chain couples TRBV3-1 to TRBJ1-1; D is possibly TRBD1 (5 bases). The ends were cut back, 1 base at V and 5 bases at J, with 11 bases in the middle. CDR1 and CDR2 from the germline V gene are LGHDT and YNNKEL (reference sequence). The CDR3 length is 14 residues. The CDR3 is CASSQVKKGTEAFF. CDR3 bases: TGTGCCAGCAGCCAAGTAAAGAAGGGGACTGAAGCTTTCTTT.

This clonotype showed up just a few times. This sequence joins TRBV6-1 and TRBJ2-3; unclear D gene. The length of the CDR3 is 11 residues. Germline V CDR1 and CDR2: MNHNS, SASEGT. V was cut by 10 bases and J by 4 bases, with 9 bases left in between. CDR3 sequence reads: CATLYPDTQYF. The DNA for the CDR3 is TGTGCCACTCTATATCCAGATACGCAGTATTTT.

This sequence joins TRBV2 and TRBJ2-5, with D possibly being TRBD2 (5 bases). V was trimmed by 9 bases and J by 11 bases, leaving 16 bases between them. This CDR3 spans 11 amino acids. CDR1 is SNHLY, CDR2 FYNNEI, per germline. CDR3 residues: CASPAVNEQYF. For the CDR3, the DNA is TGTGCCAGTCCAGCGGTCAATGAGCAGTACTTC.

There are a few counts of this clonotype. This chain connects TRBV6-1 to TRBJ2-5; no definite D call. The CDR3 is 15 residues long. The germline V gene encodes CDR1 MNHNS and CDR2 SASEGT. The ends were cut back, 1 base at V and 0 bases at J, with 9 bases in the middle. The CDR3 bases are TGTGCCAGCAGTGAAGGGGCCCAGTACCAAGAGACCCAGTACTTC. This encodes CASSEGAQYQETQYF.

This chain uses TRBV2 with TRBJ2-3, with a weak D call TRBD2 (5 bases). CDR1 is SNHLY and CDR2 is FYNNEI in the germline V gene. The CDR3 totals 16 residues. V lost 6 bases to trimming and J lost 0 bases, with 16 bases between them. The CDR3 DNA reads as TGTGCCAGCAGCGTACACCCGGGGAGAAGCACAGATACGCAGTATTTT. This gives the protein CASSVHPGRSTDTQYF.

This clonotype was detected only a few times. This chain joins TRBV2 and TRBJ2-1; weak D call: TRBD1 (5 bases). The ends were cut back, 2 bases at V and 4 bases at J, with 6 bases in the middle. CDR3 length: 13 residues. From germline, CDR1 is SNHLY and CDR2 FYNNEI. CDR3 sequence (DNA): TGTGCCAGCAGTGAACGACAGTACAATGAGCAGTTCTTC. The encoded protein is CASSERQYNEQFF.

This clonotype was seen a single time. One end of the junction varies from germline; a read error may be responsible. The V and J genes are TRBV5-1 and TRBJ1-2; D might be TRBD1 (5 bases). The CDR3 extends over 13 amino acids. Germline CDR1 is SGHRS and CDR2 is YFSETQ. DNA of the CDR3: TGCGCCGGCAGCCTCCAGGGAAACTATGGCTACACCTTC. Its protein product is CAGSLQGNYGYTF.